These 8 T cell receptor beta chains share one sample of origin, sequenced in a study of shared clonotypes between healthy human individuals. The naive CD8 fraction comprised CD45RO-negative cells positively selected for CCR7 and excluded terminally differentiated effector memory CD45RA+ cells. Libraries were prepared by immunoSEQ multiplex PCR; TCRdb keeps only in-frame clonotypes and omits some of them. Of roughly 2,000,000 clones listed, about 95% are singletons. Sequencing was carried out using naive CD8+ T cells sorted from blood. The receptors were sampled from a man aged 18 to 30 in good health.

CDR3 DNA: TGTGCCAGCAGTGAAGTCGATTGGGGGTTAAGCAATCAGCCCCAGCATTTT. Translating it yields CASSEVDWGLSNQPQHF. The chain is built from TRBV6-1 and TRBJ1-5, with D possibly matching TRBD1 (5 bases). V was trimmed by 1 base and J by 1 base, leaving 14 bases between them. The germline CDR1 and CDR2 sequences are MNHNS and SASEGT. CDR3 size: 17 residues.

The CDR3 region has the DNA TGTGCCAGCAGTTACGTTGCGGTTGGCGCAGATACGCAGTATTTT. Translation gives CASSYVAVGADTQYF. This chain links TRBV6-6 with TRBJ2-3, with D unresolved. Between the trimmed V and J ends, which lost 2 bases and 4 bases, there was a span of 13 bases. The length of the CDR3 is 15 residues. Per germline, CDR1 MNHNY and CDR2 SVGAGI (reference sequence).

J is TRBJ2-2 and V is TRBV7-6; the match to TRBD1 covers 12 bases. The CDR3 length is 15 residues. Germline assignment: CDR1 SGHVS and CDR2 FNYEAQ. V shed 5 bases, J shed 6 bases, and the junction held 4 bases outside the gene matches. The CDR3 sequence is CASSPGQGAAGELFF. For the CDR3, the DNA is TGTGCCAGCAGCCCGGGACAGGGGGCGGCCGGGGAGCTGTTTTTT.

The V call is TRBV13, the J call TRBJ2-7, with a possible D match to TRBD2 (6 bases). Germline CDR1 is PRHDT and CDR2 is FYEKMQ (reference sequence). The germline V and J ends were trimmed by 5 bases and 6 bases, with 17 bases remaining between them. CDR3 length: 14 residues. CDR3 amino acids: CASSPIGGNGEQYF. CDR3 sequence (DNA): TGTGCCAGCAGCCCAATTGGGGGGAATGGCGAGCAGTACTTC.

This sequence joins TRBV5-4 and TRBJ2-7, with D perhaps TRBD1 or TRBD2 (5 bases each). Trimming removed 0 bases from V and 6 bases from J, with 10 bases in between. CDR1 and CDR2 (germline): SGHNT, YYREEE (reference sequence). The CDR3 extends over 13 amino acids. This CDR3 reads CASSLETGGEQYF. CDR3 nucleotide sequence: TGTGCCAGCAGCTTGGAAACAGGAGGCGAGCAGTACTTC.

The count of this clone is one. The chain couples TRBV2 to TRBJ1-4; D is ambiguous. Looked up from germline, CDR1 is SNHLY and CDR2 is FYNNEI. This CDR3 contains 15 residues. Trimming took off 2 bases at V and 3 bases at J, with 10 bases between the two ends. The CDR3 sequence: CASSERGESNEKLFF. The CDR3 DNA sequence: TGTGCCAGCAGTGAACGGGGAGAGTCTAATGAAAAACTGTTTTTT.

Written as DNA, the CDR3 is TGCGCCAGCAGCCAGACAGGGTCTAGGACAGATACGCAGTATTTT. Its protein is CASSQTGSRTDTQYF. The V gene is TRBV4-3, the J gene TRBJ2-3, with 7 bases identical to TRBD1. The V segment lost 3 bases and the J segment 3 bases; nucleotides outside the gene matches: 6. The CDR3 runs to 15 residues. Looked up from germline, CDR1 is LGHNA and CDR2 is YSLEER.

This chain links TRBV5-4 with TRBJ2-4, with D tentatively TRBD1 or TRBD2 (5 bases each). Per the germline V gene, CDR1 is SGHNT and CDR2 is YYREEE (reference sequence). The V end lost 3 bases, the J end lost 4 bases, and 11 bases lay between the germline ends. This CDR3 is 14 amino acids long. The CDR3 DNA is TGTGCCAGCAGCTACGGGACGGGGAAAAACATTCAGTACTTC. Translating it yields CASSYGTGKNIQYF.